This T cell receptor beta chain was captured in a study of neurological immune-mediated disorders. This CDR3 spans 16 amino acids. The V gene's germline CDR1 is SGHRS and CDR2 YFSETQ. Trimming removed 1 base from V and 3 bases from J, with 15 bases in between. This clonotype was seen ten or more times. TCRdb redid the calling of the 5' RACE reads with MiXCR, one entry per CDR3 protein. Among around 60,000 distinct CDR3 sequences listed, approximately 3.1% were seen once. This clonotype originated in an older woman with multiple sclerosis. This sequence joins TRBV5-1 and TRBJ2-3; D remains ambiguous. The sequenced material came from PBMCs. The CDR3 coding sequence is TGCGCCAGCAGCTTGTATTTGGCCCAAGGGACAGATACGCAGTATTTT. Translation gives CASSLYLAQGTDTQYF.